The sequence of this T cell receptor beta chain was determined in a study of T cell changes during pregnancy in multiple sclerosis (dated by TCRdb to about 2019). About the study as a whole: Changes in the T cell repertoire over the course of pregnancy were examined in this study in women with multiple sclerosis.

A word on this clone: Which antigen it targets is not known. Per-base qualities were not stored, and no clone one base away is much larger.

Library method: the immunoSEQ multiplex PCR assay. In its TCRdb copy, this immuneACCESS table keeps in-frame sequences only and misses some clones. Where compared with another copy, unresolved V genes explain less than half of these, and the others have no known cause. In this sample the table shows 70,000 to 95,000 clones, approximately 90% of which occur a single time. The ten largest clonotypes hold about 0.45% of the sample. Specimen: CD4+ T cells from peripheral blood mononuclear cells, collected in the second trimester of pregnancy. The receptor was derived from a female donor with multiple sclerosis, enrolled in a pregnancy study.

The DNA reads TGTGCCAGCAGCCCCAGGGGGCAAGAGACCCAGTACTTC. Protein translation: CASSPRGQETQYF. The chain is assembled from TRBV5-4 and TRBJ2-5, with TRBD1 matching 7 junction bases. The CDR3 spans 13 residues, from the cysteine through the phenylalanine. Only CDR3 DNA remains: 39 bases, in frame from the first base. Looking up the germline V gene (reference sequence) yields CDR1 SGHNT and CDR2 YYREEE. V loses 4 bases at its end and J loses 2 bases; junction bases beyond the gene matches: 2. The reference TRBV5-4 and TRBJ2-5 proteins fill in what lies around the CDR3, so the full variable domain reads ETGVTQSPTHLIKTRGQQVTLRCSSQSGHNTVSWYQQALGQGPQFIFQYYREEENGRGNFPPRFSGLQFPNYSSELNVNALELDDSALYLCASSPRGQETQYFGPGTRLLVL.